One T cell receptor (beta chain) is described in this entry. Its antigen is currently unknown. These data originate in a study of T cell repertoires in cytomegalovirus infection. Study as a whole: In public TCR beta signatures, there were indications of both CMV infection and matching HLA type. Whole-study findings and limits: Summed public TCR beta family frequency identified CMV carriers bearing the relevant HLA.

TCRdb re-called the reads through MiXCR, storing one row per CDR3 protein. The sample records around 630,000 distinct CDR3 sequences, around 24% being singletons. This sequence originates from a human donor in good health (CMV status not recorded). Some clones in this sample may be carry-over from other donors' samples. What was sequenced was CD8+ T cells from PBMCs.

The CDR3 reads CASRSTGGHTEAFF. Here the CDR3 DNA reads TGTGCCAGCAGATCGACAGGGGGCCACACTGAAGCTTTCTTT. V and J are TRBV2 and TRBJ1-1, with TRBD1 identical over 10 bases. Germline V gene sequence: CDR1 SNHLY, CDR2 FYNNEI. The CDR3 has 14 amino acids. V was clipped by 6 bases and J by 3 bases; unmatched bases: 4.